This entry lists 19 T cell receptor beta chains sequenced from one sample in a study of T cell clonotyping in hematopoietic cell transplantation. The time point denotes: recipient sample about 28 days before transplant, after cytoreduction. Measured with immunoSEQ multiplex PCR; TCRdb has only the in-frame clones, and not every one. The sample consists of some 36,000 clones, roughly 95% of them appearing once. Sequencing used peripheral blood mononuclear cells, obtained before stem cell transplant. Source of these receptors: a man in his forties with chronic myeloid leukemia. Some clones in this sample may be carry-over from other donors' samples.

In DNA form, the CDR3 reads TGTGCCAGCAGCCCACAGGTCACTGGAAACACCATATATTTT. It translates to CASSPQVTGNTIYF. V gene TRBV9 combines with J gene TRBJ1-3, with a tentative D call TRBD1 (5 bases). Germline V gives CDR1 SGDLS, CDR2 YYNGEE. This CDR3 comprises 14 residues. Trimming removed 4 bases at V and 2 bases at J, with 10 bases between.

This clone has only a few counts. The chain couples TRBV7-2 to TRBJ1-1, with 7 bases that match TRBD1. After removal of 5 bases from V and 6 bases from J, the junction contained 15 bases not matched to a gene. CDR3 size: 16 residues. Germline V gene lookup returns CDR1 SGHTA and CDR2 FQGNSA. CDR3 protein: CASSLTQPSQGAEAFF. The CDR3 DNA sequence: TGTGCCAGCAGCCTAACACAGCCTTCCCAGGGGGCTGAAGCTTTCTTT.

The chain links TRBV30 to TRBJ1-1; D remains ambiguous. Germline V lookup: CDR1 GTSNPN, CDR2 SVGIG (reference sequence). There are 13 residues in the CDR3. V was clipped by 3 bases and J by 0 bases, with 8 bases between them. The CDR3 nucleotides are TGTGCCTGGAGCCAAACCTTGAACACTGAAGCTTTCTTT. Its translation: CAWSQTLNTEAFF.

This clone appeared a few times. The chain carries TRBV5-1 and TRBJ2-7; D perhaps matches TRBD1 (5 bases). The CDR3 has 15 amino acids. Germline V gives CDR1 SGHRS, CDR2 YFSETQ. Between the trimmed V and J ends, which lost 0 bases and 2 bases, there was a span of 12 bases. The CDR3 region is CASSLDSGIPYEQYF. CDR3 in DNA: TGCGCCAGCAGCTTGGATTCAGGGATTCCCTACGAGCAGTACTTC.

CDR3 residues: CASSYSGGAENYGYTF. The CDR3 DNA is TGTGCCAGCAGTTACTCGGGGGGGGCGGAGAACTATGGCTACACCTTC. The chain has TRBV6-5 and TRBJ1-2, with D maybe TRBD1 (6 bases). Trimming took 0 bases from V and 2 from J, leaving 13 bases between them. CDR1 and CDR2 from the germline V gene are MNHEY and SVGAGI. This CDR3 is 16 amino acids long.

The chain combines TRBV9 with TRBJ2-3, with 8 bases aligning to TRBD2. This CDR3 contains 14 residues. Trimming removed 0 bases from V and 4 bases from J; junction bases left unmatched: 1. Germline V gene sequence: CDR1 SGDLS, CDR2 YYNGEE. Written as DNA, the CDR3 is TGTGCCAGCAGCGTAGGAGCGGGGGCAGATACGCAGTATTTT. It yields the protein CASSVGAGADTQYF.

The chain is built from TRBV2 and TRBJ1-5, with D unclear. CDR1 and CDR2 (germline): SNHLY, FYNNEI. The CDR3 covers 15 residues. Between the trimmed V and J ends, which lost 3 bases and 6 bases, there was a span of 15 bases. The CDR3 nucleotides are TGTGCCAGCAGTGAGGGGTTACGGTTAGGTCAGCCCCAGCATTTT. The encoded protein is CASSEGLRLGQPQHF. Full variable domain (rest looked up from reference TRBV2 and TRBJ1-5): EPEVTQTPSHQVTQMGQEVILRCVPISNHLYFYWYRQILGQKVEFLVSFYNNEISEKSEIFDDQFSVERPDGSNFTLKIRSTKLEDSAMYFCASSEGLRLGQPQHFGDGTRLSIL.

This clone was counted a single time. In the same sample, other DNA sequences code for this CDR3. Written as DNA, the CDR3 is TGTGCCAGCAGCCGGGGGTCGGGTGGCTACACCTTC. Protein: CASSRGSGGYTF. V and J are TRBV11-2 and TRBJ1-2, with a tentative D call TRBD1 (5 bases). The V and J ends lost 5 bases and 7 bases respectively, with 11 bases between them. CDR1 and CDR2 from the germline V gene are SGHAT and FQNNGV. The CDR3 spans 12 residues.

The chain carries TRBV2 and TRBJ1-1, with no clear D. Germline V gene data show CDR1 as SNHLY and CDR2 as FYNNEI. The CDR3 loop spans 11 amino acids. V lost 11 bases and J lost 0, with 7 bases in between. The CDR3 here is CASLVNTEAFF. The CDR3 DNA reads TGTGCCTCTTTAGTGAACACTGAAGCTTTCTTT.

The genes are TRBV9 and TRBJ2-5, with 8 bases identical to TRBD2. V lost 0 bases, J lost 4 bases, and 8 bases stayed unmatched. The CDR3 is made up of 16 amino acids. Per the germline V gene, CDR1 is SGDLS and CDR2 is YYNGEE. The CDR3 sequence is CASSVGVGGVSETQYF. The CDR3 nucleotides are TGTGCCAGCAGCGTAGGAGTCGGGGGGGTGTCAGAGACCCAGTACTTC.

The chain joins TRBV7-3 to TRBJ1-1, with 7 bases lining up with TRBD1. Trimming at V came to 2 bases and at J to 5 bases, leaving 2 bases not matched to a gene. Looked up from germline, CDR1 is SGHTA and CDR2 is FQGTGA. This CDR3 has 13 amino acids. For the CDR3, the DNA is TGTGCCAGCAGCTTAGACAGGGAAACTGAAGCTTTCTTT. Encoded protein: CASSLDRETEAFF.

Only a few counts were recorded for this clone. The chain combines TRBV7-2 with TRBJ1-5; TRBD1 is a possible D gene (5 bases). This CDR3 is built from 14 residues. Germline V lookup: CDR1 SGHTA, CDR2 FQGNSA. Between the trimmed V and J ends, which lost 3 bases and 7 bases, there was a span of 13 bases. CDR3 DNA sequence: TGTGCCAGCAGCTTCCCAGGGCTGGGACAGCCCCAGCATTTT. Translating gives CASSFPGLGQPQHF.

This clone has just one count. This rearrangement joins TRBV5-1 to TRBJ1-5; no firm D call. Trimming shortened V by 0 bases and J by 5 bases, and 9 bases separated the two germline ends. This CDR3 has 14 residues. Germline CDR1 reads SGHRS; CDR2 reads YFSETQ. CDR3 residues: CASSLGVGDQPQHF. The CDR3 nucleotides read TGCGCCAGCAGCTTGGGGGTTGGGGATCAGCCCCAGCATTTT.

The chain links TRBV7-8 to TRBJ1-5, with 10 bases that match TRBD1. The CDR3 extends over 15 amino acids. Germline V gives CDR1 SGHVS, CDR2 FQNEAQ. V lost 6 bases, J lost 6 bases, and 8 bases stayed unmatched. The CDR3 DNA sequence: TGTGCCAGCAGTCCGACAGGGGGCATCGGTCAGCCCCAGCATTTT. It yields the protein CASSPTGGIGQPQHF.

This clone was counted a few times. This chain uses TRBV29-1 with TRBJ2-5; maybe TRBD2 (6 bases). The CDR3 spans 13 residues. V was pared by 5 bases and J by 4 bases, with 14 bases between. Germline CDR1 reads SQVTM; CDR2 reads ANQGSEA. The DNA of the CDR3 is TGCAGCGTTATTGAGGGAGGCGGAGAGACCCAGTACTTC. As protein: CSVIEGGGETQYF.

This chain links TRBV9 with TRBJ1-1; TRBD1 matches at 7 bases. The CDR3 spans 12 residues. J was trimmed by 6 bases and V by 3 bases; bases with no gene match: 2. The germline V gene encodes CDR1 SGDLS and CDR2 YYNGEE. CDR3 protein: CASSGQGPEAFF. Written as DNA, the CDR3 is TGTGCCAGCAGCGGACAGGGTCCTGAAGCTTTCTTT.

This sequence joins TRBV6-5 and TRBJ2-3, with D perhaps matching TRBD1 or TRBD2 (5 bases each). The CDR3 is 14 amino acids. V shed 7 bases and J shed 7 bases, with 18 bases lying between them. Germline lookup yields CDR1 MNHEY and CDR2 SVGAGI. The CDR3 sequence: CASTNPGPSNTQYF. DNA of the CDR3: TGTGCCAGCACCAATCCGGGACCCTCGAATACGCAGTATTTT.

This clone was observed a few times. This chain links TRBV6-1 with TRBJ1-2; D is uncertain. Trimming stripped 1 base from V and 0 bases from J, with 3 bases between. The CDR3 runs to 13 residues. Germline assignment: CDR1 MNHNS and CDR2 SASEGT. CDR3 sequence: CASSEGANYGYTF. The DNA for the CDR3 is TGTGCCAGCAGTGAAGGAGCTAACTATGGCTACACCTTC.

J is TRBJ2-2 and V is TRBV6-4; D is uncertain. Germline CDR1 MRHNA, CDR2 SNTAGT. V shed 4 bases and J shed 3 bases, with 6 bases lying between them. This CDR3 is built from 13 residues. The CDR3 loop is CASSGTDTGELFF. DNA for the CDR3: TGTGCCAGCAGTGGAACCGACACCGGGGAGCTGTTTTTT.